Listed below are T cell receptor beta chains from one sample, sequenced in a study of T cells after yellow fever vaccination. TCRdb reanalysed the 5' RACE reads using MiXCR and keeps one entry per CDR3 protein. This sample carries hundreds of thousands of distinct CDR3 sequences, around 13% of them seen once, and the ten largest clones take 2.5% to 4%. Sequenced material: CD4+ T cells sorted from PBMCs, taken 15 days after the yellow fever booster vaccination. The source of these receptors is a man aged 18 to 29 who received the YFV17D yellow fever vaccine. The CDR3 runs from the conserved cysteine through the conserved F or W. The D gene is left open where the match is weak. Some rows have no size entry. The others give once, few or many, or a class for an expanded clone.

>TRBD1|TRBJ2-2|TRBV4-2|few
CASSRDRGTTGELFF
TGTGCCAGCAGCCGGGACAGGGGCACCACCGGGGAGCTGTTTTTT
>.|TRBJ1-2|TRBV20-1|.
CSARVTSSYGYTF
TGCAGTGCTAGAGTTACAAGTAGCTATGGCTACACCTTC
>.|TRBJ2-5|TRBV21-1|once
CASSKEGVRDSQETQYF
TGTGCCAGCAGCAAAGAAGGGGTGAGGGACTCGCAAGAGACCCAGTACTTC
>.|TRBJ2-3|TRBV7-2|.
CASSLEGFWDTDTQYF
TGTGCCAGCAGCTTAGAGGGGTTTTGGGACACAGATACGCAGTATTTT
>.|TRBJ2-7|TRBV7-9|many
CASSLGSGALEQYF
TGTGCCAGCAGCTTAGGATCGGGGGCGCTCGAGCAGTACTTC
>TRBD2|TRBJ2-1|TRBV10-3|few
CAISEAPSGGDEQFF
TGTGCCATCAGTGAGGCCCCTAGCGGGGGGGATGAGCAGTTCTTC
>.|TRBJ1-2|TRBV29-1|.
CSVESSGSQGYTF
TGCAGCGTTGAAAGCTCGGGCTCTCAGGGGTACACCTTC
>TRBD1|TRBJ2-7|TRBV20-1|few
CSATDREPYEQYF
TGCAGTGCTACCGACAGGGAACCCTACGAGCAGTACTTC
>.|TRBJ2-2|TRBV7-9|few
CASSAQGELFF
TGTGCCAGCAGCGCACAGGGGGAGCTGTTTTTT
>.|TRBJ2-4|TRBV23-1|few
CASSIPVWPLPKDIQYF
TGCGCCAGCAGTATTCCCGTGTGGCCCTTGCCCAAGGACATTCAGTACTTC
>.|TRBJ1-6|TRBV7-2|many
CASSSDIPGFSPLHF
TGTGCCAGCAGCTCAGACATACCAGGGTTTTCACCCCTCCACTTT
>.|TRBJ2-2|TRBV7-2|few
CASSPQGSTGELFF
TGTGCCAGCAGCCCACAGGGTTCCACCGGGGAGCTGTTTTTT
>TRBD1|TRBJ1-1|TRBV5-1|.
CASSRTGKENTEAFF
TGCGCCAGCAGCAGGACAGGGAAGGAGAACACTGAAGCTTTCTTT
>.|TRBJ1-1|TRBV10-3|few
CAIAAGRDTEAFF
TGTGCCATCGCGGCAGGGCGGGACACTGAAGCTTTCTTT
>.|TRBJ1-6|TRBV3-1|.
CASSPRQINSPLHF
TGTGCCAGCAGCCCGAGACAAATTAATTCACCCCTCCACTTT
>.|TRBJ2-1|TRBV11-2|many
CASSLRSRGFLSSYNEQFF
TGTGCCAGCAGCTTACGCTCTAGAGGCTTTCTGAGCTCCTACAATGAGCAGTTCTTC
>.|TRBJ2-6|TRBV7-2|.
CASSLGFLASHSGANVLTF
TGTGCCAGCAGCTTAGGGTTCTTGGCATCTCACTCTGGGGCCAACGTCCTGACTTTC
>.|TRBJ2-5|TRBV6-4|.
CASSEGLQGTQYF
TGTGCCAGCAGTGAGGGACTACAGGGGACCCAGTACTTC
>.|TRBJ2-7|TRBV7-2|few
CASYGILTGEQYF
TGTGCCAGCTATGGCATCTTAACAGGGGAGCAGTACTTC
>.|TRBJ2-5|TRBV29-1|.
CSVFGVETQYF
TGCAGCGTTTTTGGGGTCGAGACCCAGTACTTC
>.|TRBJ2-3|TRBV18|few
CASSPQDSLTDTQYF
TGTGCCAGCTCACCCCAGGACAGCCTCACAGATACGCAGTATTTT
>TRBD1|TRBJ1-2|TRBV18|many
CASSIRTGINYGYTF
TGTGCCAGCTCAATTCGGACAGGGATTAACTATGGCTACACCTTC
>.|TRBJ1-1|TRBV4-1|.
CASSQVGGFENTEAFF
TGCGCCAGCAGCCAAGTCGGGGGCTTTGAGAACACTGAAGCTTTCTTT
>.|TRBJ1-2|TRBV6-5|many
CASSYGMGASYGYTF
TGTGCCAGCAGTTACGGTATGGGGGCCAGCTATGGCTACACCTTC
>.|TRBJ2-2|TRBV5-1|.
CASSLSQGSNTGELFF
TGCGCCAGCAGCCTATCACAGGGCTCGAACACCGGGGAGCTGTTTTTT
>.|TRBJ2-5|TRBV18|few
CASSPRMAGEARTQYF
TGTGCCAGCTCACCACGCATGGCAGGGGAAGCGCGGACCCAGTACTTC
>.|TRBJ1-2|TRBV7-3|.
CASSYDGGTGGYGYTF
TGTGCCAGCAGCTACGACGGGGGCACAGGAGGGTATGGCTACACCTTC
>TRBD1|TRBJ2-6|TRBV5-1|.
CASRSSGTGPSGANVLTF
TGCGCCAGCAGATCTTCCGGGACAGGGCCTTCTGGGGCCAACGTCCTGACTTTC
>TRBD1|TRBJ2-1|TRBV5-1|.
CASSLSRTGLEEQFF
TGCGCCAGCAGCTTGTCAAGGACAGGGTTAGAAGAGCAGTTCTTC
>.|TRBJ1-1|TRBV6-1|many
CASSENTEAFF
TGTGCCAGCAGTGAGAACACTGAAGCTTTCTTT
>.|TRBJ2-3|TRBV6-6|.
CASSYASGPGTDTQYF
TGTGCCAGCAGTTACGCCAGCGGCCCTGGCACAGATACGCAGTATTTT
>.|TRBJ1-6|TRBV7-6|.
CASRVRTSNSPLHF
TGTGCCAGCAGGGTCCGGACCAGCAATTCACCCCTCCACTTT
>.|TRBJ1-1|TRBV18|.
CASSRAGYKNTEAFF
TGTGCCAGCTCACGGGCGGGGTATAAGAACACTGAAGCTTTCTTT
>.|TRBJ2-2|TRBV7-3|.
CASSSRRGLNTGELFF
TGTGCCAGCAGCTCTCGGAGGGGCCTGAACACCGGGGAGCTGTTTTTT
>TRBD1|TRBJ1-1|TRBV5-1|few
CASGPDRGNTEAFF
TGCGCCAGCGGCCCGGACAGGGGGAACACTGAAGCTTTCTTT
>TRBD1|TRBJ2-5|TRBV5-1|few
CASSFTGGYQETQYF
TGCGCCAGCAGCTTCACAGGGGGCTATCAGGAGACCCAGTACTTC
>.|TRBJ1-4|TRBV6-5|.
CASRTLGGRGEKLFF
TGTGCCAGCAGGACGCTTGGGGGGCGCGGTGAAAAACTGTTTTTT
>.|TRBJ2-2|TRBV18|few
CASSDLDIYTGELFF
TGTGCCAGCTCAGACTTAGACATCTACACCGGGGAGCTGTTTTTT
>.|TRBJ2-3|TRBV12-3/TRBV12-4|.
CASSHPLAVGGDTQYF
TGTGCCAGCAGCCACCCCCTGGCGGTGGGCGGTGATACGCAGTATTTT
>TRBD2|TRBJ2-5|TRBV5-1|few
CASSLGLAETQYF
TGCGCCAGCAGCTTGGGACTAGCCGAGACCCAGTACTTC
>.|TRBJ2-3|TRBV5-5|few
CASSLGIAATDTQYF
TGTGCCAGCAGCTTGGGGATAGCGGCCACAGATACGCAGTATTTT
>.|TRBJ2-7|TRBV5-1|.
CASSLGDTAYEQYF
TGCGCCAGCAGCTTGGGGGACACGGCCTACGAGCAGTACTTC
>.|TRBJ1-4|TRBV10-2|few
CASRVQEEEKLFF
TGCGCCAGCAGGGTACAGGAAGAAGAAAAACTGTTTTTT
>TRBD2|TRBJ2-1|TRBV2|few
CASSDMSGESSDEQFF
TGTGCCAGCAGTGATATGAGCGGGGAGAGCAGCGATGAGCAGTTCTTC
>.|TRBJ2-5|TRBV6-1|few
CASSEGFETQYF
TGTGCCAGCAGTGAAGGGTTTGAGACCCAGTACTTC
>.|TRBJ1-2|TRBV5-1|.
CASSLAVGNYGYTF
TGCGCCAGCAGCTTGGCGGTCGGAAACTATGGCTACACCTTC
>TRBD1|TRBJ1-1|TRBV7-6|few
CASSYGQGGSEAFF
TGTGCCAGCAGTTACGGACAGGGCGGGTCTGAAGCTTTCTTT
>.|TRBJ1-1|TRBV18|.
CASADRQNTEAFF
TGTGCCAGCGCCGACAGGCAGAACACTGAAGCTTTCTTT
>TRBD1|TRBJ2-5|TRBV6-6|.
CASKQQGGPETHYF
TGTGCCAGCAAACAACAGGGGGGCCCGGAGACCCATTACTTC
>.|TRBJ1-4|TRBV5-1|many
CASSLQDSSVEKLFF
TGCGCCAGCAGCTTACAGGACAGCTCTGTGGAAAAACTGTTTTTT
>TRBD2|TRBJ2-3|TRBV5-4|once
CASSGSGGGADTQYF
TGTGCCAGCAGCGGGAGCGGGGGGGGCGCAGATACGCAGTATTTT
>TRBD2|TRBJ2-1|TRBV6-5|.
CASQTSGGNEQFF
TGTGCCAGTCAGACTAGCGGGGGGAATGAGCAGTTCTTC
>.|TRBJ1-2|TRBV18|many
CASSPHLDGYTF
TGTGCCAGCTCACCACACTTGGACGGCTACACCTTC
>.|TRBJ2-4|TRBV29-1|.
CSVRVGQSGNIQYF
TGCAGCGTTCGGGTAGGACAGAGTGGGAACATTCAGTACTTC
>TRBD2|TRBJ2-5|TRBV7-2|.
CASGSSGGDETQYF
TGTGCCAGCGGATCTAGCGGGGGGGATGAGACCCAGTACTTC